This T cell receptor (beta chain) was observed in a study of persistence of HIV-infected CD4 T cells. As for this clone: Its target is not known.

The stimulus was lysate of CMV-infected fibroblasts, around 10 ug/mL. CD40L-negative CD69-negative CD45RO-high memory CD4+ T cells were sorted as populations depleted of antigen-responding cells. The immunoSEQ assay was version 4, run in survey mode. This table comes from immunoSEQ multiplex PCR, and its TCRdb copy is limited to in-frame clones, with some not included. The top ten clones hold 1.5% to 2% of a sample with 35,000 to 40,000 clones, more than 70% of them seen once. The TCR originated in an adult man with HIV who was CMV-seropositive. Here the sequenced sample was CD4+ T cells sorted from PBMCs after approximately 20-hour stimulation, taken from a patient who received antiretroviral therapy.

The CDR3 region has the DNA TGTGCCAGCAGTCTTCCGGGCAACGAGCAGTACTTC. This codes for CASSLPGNEQYF. This rearrangement joins TRBV28 to TRBJ2-7; the D is unclear. Germline loops: CDR1 MDHEN, CDR2 SYDVKM. Trimming pared 5 bases from V and 5 bases from J, leaving 10 bases between. This CDR3 comprises 12 residues.